This T cell receptor (beta chain) is from a study of blood T cell repertoires in COVID-19. Study summary: Specimens from acute and convalescent COVID-19 originated in the United States, Italy and Spain. Nucleic acid was either cDNA or gDNA, and it came from T cells, B-cell-depleted T cells, or PBMCs.

Germline lookup yields CDR1 SGHRS and CDR2 YFSETQ. After removal of 3 bases from V and 7 bases from J, the junction contained 9 bases not matched to a gene. This CDR3 is built from 14 residues. A few counts support this clone. Original handling: Amplification with reference gene primers provided the estimates of nucleated cell counts. Libraries were prepared by immunoSEQ multiplex PCR; TCRdb keeps only in-frame clonotypes and omits some of them. That table gives V, J and clone size, and the DNA gave D and trimming. The repertoire holds under 250,000 clones, with around 82% as singletons. This rearrangement joins TRBV5-1 to TRBJ1-2, with 7 bases matching TRBD1. Sequencing was performed on peripheral blood. The sequence was collected from a middle-aged woman with acute or convalescent COVID-19. The CDR3 DNA reads as TGCGCCAGCAGCTCAGAAACAGGGGAGGTTGGCTACACCTTC. This sequence encodes CASSSETGEVGYTF.